Reported below is one TCR beta chain. The sample is drawn from a study of cytomegalovirus exposure and HLA in healthy donors. PCR employed 60 Vbeta and 13 Jbeta primers. Method: immunoSEQ multiplex PCR; TCRdb's copy keeps in-frame clones and lacks some. The table shows 130,000 to 150,000 clones, with roughly four fifths occurring only once. V was shortened by 5 bases and J by 3 bases, with 11 bases between the two germline ends. Germline-derived CDR1 and CDR2 are SGHRS and YFSETQ. The CDR3 has 13 residues. Sequences were obtained from PBMCs. The chain is built from TRBV5-1 and TRBJ1-1; TRBD1 might be the D (6 bases). This clonotype originated in a woman aged 55-70 years in good health and CMV-seropositive. The DNA for the CDR3 is TGCGCCAGCAGGGGGGGGCCGGACACTGAAGCTTTCTTT. Protein product: CASRGGPDTEAFF.